This T cell receptor beta chain is drawn from a study of cytomegalovirus exposure and HLA in healthy donors. Some clones are missing from TCRdb's copy, which holds only in-frame ones; the method was immunoSEQ multiplex PCR. Of under 65,000 clones in the sample, about 95% are singletons; the top ten hold approximately 6.4%. Germline CDR1 reads LNHDA; CDR2 reads SQIVND (reference sequence). The V gene lost 3 bases and the J gene lost 2 bases, with 8 bases spanning the gap. The CDR3 loop spans 15 amino acids. Sequencing input: PBMCs. This chain joins TRBV19 and TRBJ2-6, with D possibly TRBD2 on 6 matching bases. This clonotype was obtained from a woman younger than 35 in good health and CMV-seropositive. This chain's CDR3 is CASSMGGPGANVLTF. CDR3 nucleotide sequence: TGTGCCAGTAGTATGGGGGGTCCTGGGGCCAACGTCCTGACTTTC.